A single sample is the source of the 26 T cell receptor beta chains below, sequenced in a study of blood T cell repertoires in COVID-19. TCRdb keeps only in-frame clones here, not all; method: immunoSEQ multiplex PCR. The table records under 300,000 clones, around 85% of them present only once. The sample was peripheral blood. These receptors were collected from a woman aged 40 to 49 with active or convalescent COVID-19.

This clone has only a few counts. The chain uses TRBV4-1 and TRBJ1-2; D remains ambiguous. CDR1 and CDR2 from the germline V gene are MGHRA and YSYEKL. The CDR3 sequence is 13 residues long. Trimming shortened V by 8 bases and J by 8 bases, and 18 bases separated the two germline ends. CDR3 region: CASGPRDTRGYTF. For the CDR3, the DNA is TGCGCCAGCGGCCCTCGAGACACCAGGGGCTACACCTTC.

This CDR3 reads CASSLRMDRNYGYTF. In nucleotides, the CDR3 is TGTGCCAGCAGTTTACGGATGGACAGGAACTATGGCTACACCTTC. The rearrangement uses TRBV27 and TRBJ1-2; 7 bases align to TRBD1. The CDR3 runs to 15 residues. The V gene's germline CDR1 is MNHEY and CDR2 SMNVEV (reference sequence). V shed 2 bases and J 2 bases; nucleotides not matched to a gene: 5.

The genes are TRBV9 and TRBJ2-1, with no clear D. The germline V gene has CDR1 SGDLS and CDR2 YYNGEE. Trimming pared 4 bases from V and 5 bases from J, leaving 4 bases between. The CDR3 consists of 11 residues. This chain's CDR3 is CASSTNNEQFF. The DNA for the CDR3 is TGTGCCAGCAGCACAAACAATGAGCAGTTCTTC. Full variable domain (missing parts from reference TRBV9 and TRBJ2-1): DSGVTQTPKHLITATGQRVTLRCSPRSGDLSVYWYQQSLDQGLQFLIQYYNGEERAKGNILERFSAQQFPDLHSELNLSSLELGDSALYFCASSTNNEQFFGPGTRLTVL.

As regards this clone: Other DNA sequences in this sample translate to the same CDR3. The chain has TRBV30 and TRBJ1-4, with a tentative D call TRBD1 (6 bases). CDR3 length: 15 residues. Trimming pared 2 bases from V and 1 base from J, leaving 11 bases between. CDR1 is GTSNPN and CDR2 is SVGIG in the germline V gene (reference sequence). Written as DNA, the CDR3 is TGTGCCTGGAGTCCTACAGGGCTAACTAATGAAAAACTGTTTTTT. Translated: CAWSPTGLTNEKLFF.

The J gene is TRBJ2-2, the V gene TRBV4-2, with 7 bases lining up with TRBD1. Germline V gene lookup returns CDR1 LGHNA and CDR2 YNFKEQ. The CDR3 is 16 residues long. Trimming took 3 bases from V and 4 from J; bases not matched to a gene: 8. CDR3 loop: CASSHKTGLVTGELFF. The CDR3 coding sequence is TGTGCCAGCAGCCATAAGACAGGGTTGGTCACCGGGGAGCTGTTTTTT.

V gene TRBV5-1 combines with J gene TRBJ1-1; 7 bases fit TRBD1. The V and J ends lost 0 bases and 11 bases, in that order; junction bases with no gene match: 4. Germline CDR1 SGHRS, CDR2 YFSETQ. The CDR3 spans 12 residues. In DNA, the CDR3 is TGCGCCAGCAGCTTGGATACAGGGGAGGCTTTCTTT. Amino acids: CASSLDTGEAFF.

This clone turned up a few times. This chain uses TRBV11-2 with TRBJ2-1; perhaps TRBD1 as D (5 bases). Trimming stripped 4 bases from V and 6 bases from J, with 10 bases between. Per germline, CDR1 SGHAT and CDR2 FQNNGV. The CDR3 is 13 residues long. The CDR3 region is CASSSQGSNEQFF. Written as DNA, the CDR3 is TGTGCCAGCAGCTCCCAGGGTAGCAATGAGCAGTTCTTC.

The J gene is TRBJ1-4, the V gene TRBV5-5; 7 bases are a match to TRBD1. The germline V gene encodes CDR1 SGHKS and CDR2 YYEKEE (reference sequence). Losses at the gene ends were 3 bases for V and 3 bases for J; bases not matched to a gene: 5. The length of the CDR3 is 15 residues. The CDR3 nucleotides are TGTGCCAGCAGCTCTGGGGGACAGTCTAATGAAAAACTGTTTTTT. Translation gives CASSSGGQSNEKLFF.

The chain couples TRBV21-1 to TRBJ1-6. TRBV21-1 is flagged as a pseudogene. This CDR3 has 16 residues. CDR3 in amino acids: CASSTRGSTLNSPLHF. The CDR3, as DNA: TGTGCCAGCAGCACCCGGGGTTCAACCCTTAATTCACCCCTCCACTTT.

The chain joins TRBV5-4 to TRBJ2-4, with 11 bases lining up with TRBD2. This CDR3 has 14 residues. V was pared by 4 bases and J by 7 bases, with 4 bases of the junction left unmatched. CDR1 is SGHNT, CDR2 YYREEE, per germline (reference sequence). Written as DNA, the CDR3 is TGTGCCAGCAGCCAGACTAGCGGGGTGAACATTCAGTACTTC. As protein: CASSQTSGVNIQYF.

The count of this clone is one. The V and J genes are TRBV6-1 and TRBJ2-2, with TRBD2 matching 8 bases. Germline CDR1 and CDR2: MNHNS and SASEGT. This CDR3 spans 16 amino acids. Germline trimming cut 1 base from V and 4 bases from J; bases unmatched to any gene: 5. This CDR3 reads CASSEGRGERTGELFF. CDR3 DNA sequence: TGTGCCAGCAGTGAAGGGCGGGGGGAGCGCACCGGGGAGCTGTTTTTT.

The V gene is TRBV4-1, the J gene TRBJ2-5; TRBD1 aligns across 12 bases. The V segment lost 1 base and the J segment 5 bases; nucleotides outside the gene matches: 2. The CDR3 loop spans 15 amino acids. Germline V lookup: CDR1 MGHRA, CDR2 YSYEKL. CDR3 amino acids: CASSQGGTGGETQYF. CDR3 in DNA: TGCGCCAGCAGCCAAGGGGGGACAGGGGGCGAGACCCAGTACTTC.

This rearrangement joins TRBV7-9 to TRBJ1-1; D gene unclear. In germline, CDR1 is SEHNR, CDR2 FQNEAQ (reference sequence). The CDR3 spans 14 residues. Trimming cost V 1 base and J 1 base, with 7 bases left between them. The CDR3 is CASSLGVQNTEAFF. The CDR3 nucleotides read TGTGCCAGCAGCTTAGGAGTCCAGAACACTGAAGCTTTCTTT.

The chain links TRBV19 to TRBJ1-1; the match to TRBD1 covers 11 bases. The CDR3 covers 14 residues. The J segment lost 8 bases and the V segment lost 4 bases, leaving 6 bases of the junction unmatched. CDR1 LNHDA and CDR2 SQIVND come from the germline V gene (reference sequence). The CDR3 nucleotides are TGTGCCAGTAGTACCCGGACAGGGGGCCAGGAAGCTTTCTTT. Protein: CASSTRTGGQEAFF.

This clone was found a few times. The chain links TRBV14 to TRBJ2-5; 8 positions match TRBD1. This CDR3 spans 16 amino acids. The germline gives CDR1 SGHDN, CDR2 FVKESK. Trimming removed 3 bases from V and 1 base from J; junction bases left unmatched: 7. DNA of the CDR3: TGTGCCAGCAGCCATGGACAGGGCCCCCGCCAAGAGACCCAGTACTTC. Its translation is CASSHGQGPRQETQYF. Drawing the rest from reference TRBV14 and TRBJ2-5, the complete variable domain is EAGVTQFPSHSVIEKGQTVTLRCDPISGHDNLYWYRRVMGKEIKFLLHFVKESKQDESGMPNNRFLAERTGGTYSTLKVQPAELEDSGVYFCASSHGQGPRQETQYFGPGTRLLVL.

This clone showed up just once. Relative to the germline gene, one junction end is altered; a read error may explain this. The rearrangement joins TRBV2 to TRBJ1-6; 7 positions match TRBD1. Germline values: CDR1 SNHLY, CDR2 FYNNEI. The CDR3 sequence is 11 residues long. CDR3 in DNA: TGTGCCAGCGTGACAGGGCAGGGGGGCTCCTTT. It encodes CASVTGQGGSF.

The CDR3 loop is CASSLQGGNMNTEAFF. The CDR3 DNA is TGCGCCAGCAGCCTACAGGGAGGGAACATGAACACTGAAGCTTTCTTT. The chain carries TRBV5-1 and TRBJ1-1; maybe TRBD1 (6 bases). CDR3 length: 16 amino acids. Trimming left V 4 bases short and J 0 bases short, with 16 bases between. Germline V CDR1 and CDR2: SGHRS, YFSETQ.

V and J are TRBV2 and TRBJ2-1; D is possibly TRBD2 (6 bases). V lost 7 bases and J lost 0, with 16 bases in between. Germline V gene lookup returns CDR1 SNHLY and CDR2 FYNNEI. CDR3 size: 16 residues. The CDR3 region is CASTLARDLSYNEQFF. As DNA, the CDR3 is TGTGCCAGCACCCTTGCGCGGGACCTCTCCTACAATGAGCAGTTCTTC.

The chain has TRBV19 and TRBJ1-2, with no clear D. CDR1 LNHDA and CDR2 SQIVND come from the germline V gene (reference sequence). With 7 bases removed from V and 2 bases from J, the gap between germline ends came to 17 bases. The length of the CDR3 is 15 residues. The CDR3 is CASTLLGSRNYGYTF. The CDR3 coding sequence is TGTGCCAGTACCTTACTAGGTTCCAGGAACTATGGCTACACCTTC.

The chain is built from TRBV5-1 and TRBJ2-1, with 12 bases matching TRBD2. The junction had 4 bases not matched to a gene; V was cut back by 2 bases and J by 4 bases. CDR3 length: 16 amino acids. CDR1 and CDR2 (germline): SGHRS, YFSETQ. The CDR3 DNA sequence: TGCGCCAGCAGCTTTGTGCTAGCGGGGGGGTACAATGAGCAGTTCTTC. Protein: CASSFVLAGGYNEQFF.

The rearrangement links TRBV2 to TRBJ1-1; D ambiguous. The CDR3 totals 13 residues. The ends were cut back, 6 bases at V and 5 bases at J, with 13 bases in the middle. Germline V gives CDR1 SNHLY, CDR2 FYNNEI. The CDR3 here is CASSADKPTEAFF. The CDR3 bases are TGTGCCAGCAGCGCCGACAAGCCTACTGAAGCTTTCTTT.

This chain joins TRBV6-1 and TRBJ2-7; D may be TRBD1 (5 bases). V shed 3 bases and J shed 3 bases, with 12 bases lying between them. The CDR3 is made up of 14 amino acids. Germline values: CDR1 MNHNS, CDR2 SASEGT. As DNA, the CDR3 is TGTGCCAGCAGTGACCGACAGAATTACTACGAGCAGTACGTC. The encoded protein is CASSDRQNYYEQYV.

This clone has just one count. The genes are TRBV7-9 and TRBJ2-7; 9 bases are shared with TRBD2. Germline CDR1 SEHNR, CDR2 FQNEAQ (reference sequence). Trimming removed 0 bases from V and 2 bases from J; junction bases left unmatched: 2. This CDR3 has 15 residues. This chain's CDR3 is CASSLALAGAYEQYF. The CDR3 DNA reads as TGTGCCAGCAGCTTAGCTTTAGCGGGGGCCTACGAGCAGTACTTC.

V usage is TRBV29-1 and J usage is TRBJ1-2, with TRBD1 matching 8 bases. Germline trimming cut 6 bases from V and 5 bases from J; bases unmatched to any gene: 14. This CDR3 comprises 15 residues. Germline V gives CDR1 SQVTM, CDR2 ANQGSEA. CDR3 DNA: TGCAGCGTCGAGGACAGGGCTCTCGGTGTTTATGGCTACACCTTC. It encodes CSVEDRALGVYGYTF. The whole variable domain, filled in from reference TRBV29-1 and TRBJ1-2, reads SAVISQKPSRDICQRGTSLTIQCQVDSQVTMMFWYRQQPGQSLTLIATANQGSEATYESGFVIDKFPISRPNLTFSTLTVSNMSPEDSSIYLCSVEDRALGVYGYTFGSGTRLTVV.

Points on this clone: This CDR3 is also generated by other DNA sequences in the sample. The CDR3 protein is CASSVGPPDTQYF. For the CDR3, the DNA is TGTGCCAGCAGCGTAGGGCCCCCAGATACGCAGTATTTT. The rearrangement uses TRBV9 and TRBJ2-3; D gene unclear. Germline values: CDR1 SGDLS, CDR2 YYNGEE. V was pared by 0 bases and J by 4 bases, with 6 bases between. This CDR3 comprises 13 residues.

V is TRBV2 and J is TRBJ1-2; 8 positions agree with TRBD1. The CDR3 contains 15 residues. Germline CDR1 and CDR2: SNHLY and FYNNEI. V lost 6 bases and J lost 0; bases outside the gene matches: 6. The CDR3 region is CASSADRVANYGYTF. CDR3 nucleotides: TGTGCCAGCAGCGCGGACAGGGTTGCTAACTATGGCTACACCTTC.